A selection of T cell receptor beta chains follows, all from one sample in a study of CD8 T cells in Susac syndrome. TCRdb re-derived calls from the immunoSEQ multiplex PCR reads in MiXCR, one entry per CDR3 protein. The table records 120,000 or so distinct CDR3 sequences, roughly 95% of them present only once. The sequenced sample was CD4+ T cells from PBMCs. Receptor source: a human donor with Susac syndrome. The CDR3 runs from the conserved cysteine through the conserved F or W. The D gene is left open where the match is weak. Expanded clones get a size class; other rows say once, few or many, or leave the size out.

D gene	clone size	J gene	V gene	CDR3 protein	CDR3 DNA
TRBD1	NA	TRBJ1-5	TRBV30	CAWSPSPTGAPNQPQHF	TGTGCCTGGAGCCCTTCCCCGACAGGGGCACCAAATCAGCCCCAGCATTTT
NA	NA	TRBJ2-7	TRBV12-3/TRBV12-4	CASSRGGDGYEQYF	TGTGCCAGCAGTCGAGGAGGGGACGGCTACGAGCAGTACTTC
TRBD1	NA	TRBJ2-2	TRBV9	CASSVMGQGNGELFF	TGTGCCAGCAGCGTGATGGGACAGGGCAACGGGGAGCTGTTTTTT
NA	NA	TRBJ2-4	TRBV16	CASSQSGSIAKNIQYF	TGTGCCAGCAGCCAATCCGGAAGTATAGCCAAAAACATTCAGTACTTC
NA	NA	TRBJ1-2	TRBV3-1	CASSQWGDYGYTF	TGTGCCAGCAGCCAATGGGGGGACTATGGCTACACCTTC
NA	NA	TRBJ1-2	TRBV5-1	CASSLAEGTGYTF	TGCGCCAGCAGCTTGGCCGAGGGGACCGGCTACACCTTC
TRBD2	NA	TRBJ2-5	TRBV28	CASSWRTSGSETQYF	TGTGCCAGCAGTTGGCGGACTAGCGGGAGTGAGACCCAGTACTTC
TRBD1	NA	TRBJ2-7	TRBV20-1	CSARPHGTGRPYEQYF	TGCAGTGCTAGACCTCACGGGACAGGGAGGCCCTACGAGCAGTACTTC
NA	NA	TRBJ2-7	TRBV5-1	CASSPQEGGTYEQYF	TGCGCCAGCAGCCCTCAAGAAGGGGGGACCTACGAGCAGTACTTC
NA	NA	TRBJ2-3	TRBV29-1	CSVDQGTDTQYF	TGCAGCGTTGATCAGGGCACAGATACGCAGTATTTT
NA	NA	TRBJ2-1	TRBV27	CASSLLSTGDNEQFF	TGTGCCAGCAGTTTACTCTCGACAGGCGACAATGAGCAGTTCTTC
NA	NA	TRBJ2-1	TRBV9	CASSGVITSYNEQFF	TGTGCCAGCAGCGGAGTAATCACCTCCTACAATGAGCAGTTCTTC
NA	NA	TRBJ2-7	TRBV20-1	CSASGPGLVEQYF	TGCAGTGCTAGCGGGCCAGGTCTGGTCGAGCAGTACTTC
NA	few	TRBJ2-1	TRBV6-2/TRBV6-3	CASRDRRGMVYEQFF	TGTGCCAGCAGGGACCGTCGCGGGATGGTCTATGAGCAGTTCTTC
NA	NA	TRBJ2-7	TRBV20-1	CSAFRDSYEQYF	TGCAGTGCTTTCCGGGACTCCTACGAGCAGTACTTC
TRBD2	NA	TRBJ2-5	TRBV24-1	CATSDPTSGRETQYF	TGTGCCACCAGTGACCCCACTAGCGGGAGAGAGACCCAGTACTTC
NA	NA	TRBJ1-2	TRBV5-6	CASSLDLGSYGYTF	TGTGCCAGCAGCTTGGATTTGGGTTCCTATGGCTACACCTTC
TRBD2	once	TRBJ2-1	TRBV30	CAWSGLAGLYNEQFF	TGTGCCTGGTCGGGACTAGCGGGACTCTACAATGAGCAGTTCTTC
TRBD1	NA	TRBJ1-2	TRBV27	CASSFGRGQNYGYTF	TGTGCCAGCAGTTTCGGCAGGGGACAGAACTATGGCTACACCTTC
TRBD2	NA	TRBJ2-5	TRBV20-1	CSARGAGLAGGGPETQYF	TGCAGTGCTAGAGGTGCAGGACTAGCGGGAGGTGGTCCGGAGACCCAGTACTTC
NA	NA	TRBJ1-2	TRBV29-1	CSVVEGTSYTF	TGCAGCGTTGTAGAGGGGACTAGCTACACCTTC
TRBD2	NA	TRBJ2-5	TRBV7-2	CASGLTGGYQETQYF	TGTGCCAGCGGTTTAACGGGAGGGTACCAAGAGACCCAGTACTTC
NA	NA	TRBJ2-7	TRBV7-8	CASSPRASYEQYF	TGTGCCAGCAGCCCCCGAGCCTCCTACGAGCAGTACTTC
NA	once	TRBJ2-7	TRBV14	CASSHYEQYF	TGTGCCAGCAGCCACTACGAGCAGTACTTC
NA	NA	TRBJ2-1	TRBV20-1	CSARRVIDEQFF	TGCAGTGCTAGAAGGGTTATAGATGAGCAGTTCTTC
TRBD2	NA	TRBJ2-1	TRBV15	CATSRGGEASYNEQFF	TGTGCCACCAGCAGGGGGGGGGAGGCCTCCTACAATGAGCAGTTCTTC
NA	NA	TRBJ2-1	TRBV14	CASSPPGENDNEQFF	TGTGCCAGCAGCCCCCCGGGGGAAAATGACAATGAGCAGTTCTTC